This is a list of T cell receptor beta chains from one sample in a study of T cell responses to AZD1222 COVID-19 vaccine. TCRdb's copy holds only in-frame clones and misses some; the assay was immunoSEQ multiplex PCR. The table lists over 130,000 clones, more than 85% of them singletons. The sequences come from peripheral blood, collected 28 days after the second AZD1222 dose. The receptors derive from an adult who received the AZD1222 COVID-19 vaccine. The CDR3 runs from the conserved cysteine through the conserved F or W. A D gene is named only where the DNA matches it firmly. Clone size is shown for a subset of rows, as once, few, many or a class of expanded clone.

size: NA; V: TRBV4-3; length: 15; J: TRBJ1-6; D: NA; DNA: TGCGCCAGCAGCCAAGTGGCACAGGGAAATTCACCCCTCCACTTT; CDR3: CASSQVAQGNSPLHF
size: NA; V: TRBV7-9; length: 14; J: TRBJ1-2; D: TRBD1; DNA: TGTGCCAGCAGCTTAGAGGACAGGGTACGCGGCTACACCTTC; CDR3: CASSLEDRVRGYTF
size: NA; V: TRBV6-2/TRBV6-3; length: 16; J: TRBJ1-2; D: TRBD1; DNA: TGTGCCAGCAGTGGGCCGGGACAGGGTCTTCGCTATGGCTACACCTTC; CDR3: CASSGPGQGLRYGYTF
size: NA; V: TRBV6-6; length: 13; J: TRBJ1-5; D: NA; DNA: TGTGCCAGCAGCCCCTTGGGGAATCAGCCCCAGCATTTT; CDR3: CASSPLGNQPQHF
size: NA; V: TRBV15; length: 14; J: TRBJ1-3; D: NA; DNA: TGTGCCACCAGCAGAGAGAGGGTCCGAAACACCATATATTTT; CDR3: CATSRERVRNTIYF
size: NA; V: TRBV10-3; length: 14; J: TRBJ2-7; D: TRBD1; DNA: TGTGCCATCAGATTGGGGACAGGATCTTACGAGCAGTACTTC; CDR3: CAIRLGTGSYEQYF
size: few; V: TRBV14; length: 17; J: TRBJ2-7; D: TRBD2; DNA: TGTGCCAGCAGCCAGTGGGAATCCGGGGGGGCCTTGTACGAGCAGTACTTC; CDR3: CASSQWESGGALYEQYF
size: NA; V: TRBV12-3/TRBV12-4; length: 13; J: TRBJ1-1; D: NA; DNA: TGTGCCAGCAGTAGGGGCTACGGCACTGAAGCTTTCTTT; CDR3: CASSRGYGTEAFF
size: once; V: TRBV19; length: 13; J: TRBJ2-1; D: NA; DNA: TGTGCCAGTAGTCCCCTGGTTCCCAATGAGCAGTTCTTC; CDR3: CASSPLVPNEQFF
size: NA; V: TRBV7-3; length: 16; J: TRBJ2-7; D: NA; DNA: TGTGCCAGCAGCTTCCTAAACAGACGGCCTTCCTACGAGCAGTACTTC; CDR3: CASSFLNRRPSYEQYF
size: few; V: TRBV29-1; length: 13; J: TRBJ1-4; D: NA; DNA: TGCAGCGTTGAACTCGGGACACGAGAAAAACTGTTTTTT; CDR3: CSVELGTREKLFF
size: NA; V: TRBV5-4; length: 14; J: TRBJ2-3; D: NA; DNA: TGTGCCAGCAGCTTGGCCGGAAGGGGAGATACGCAGTATTTT; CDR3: CASSLAGRGDTQYF